This T cell receptor beta chain was retrieved from a study of naive and memory T cell subsets. With 3 bases removed from V and 4 bases from J, the gap between germline ends came to 9 bases. The CDR3 has 13 amino acids. As for this clonotype: Its antigen is still unknown.

Study-level points and caveats: Possibly reflecting memory cells re-expressing CD45RA, a few larger clonotypes occurred in naive repertoires, especially CD8.

Both TRBC1 and TRBC2 were covered by a beta constant-region primer of two equimolar oligonucleotides. Nested alpha and beta constant-region primers with the SP2 primer drove four PCR rounds on ligated cDNA. TCRdb itself ran the UMI-ligation and nested PCR reads through MiXCR, one entry per CDR3 protein. The table records more than 120,000 distinct CDR3 sequences, approximately 21% of them present only once. The rearrangement uses TRBV12-3 or TRBV12-4 and TRBJ1-2; D not certain. This receptor was identified in a human donor in good health. Sequenced input: naive CD8+ T cells from blood. CDR3 loop: CASSFRNSYGYTF. The CDR3 DNA sequence: TGTGCCAGCAGTTTCCGGAATAGCTATGGCTACACCTTC.